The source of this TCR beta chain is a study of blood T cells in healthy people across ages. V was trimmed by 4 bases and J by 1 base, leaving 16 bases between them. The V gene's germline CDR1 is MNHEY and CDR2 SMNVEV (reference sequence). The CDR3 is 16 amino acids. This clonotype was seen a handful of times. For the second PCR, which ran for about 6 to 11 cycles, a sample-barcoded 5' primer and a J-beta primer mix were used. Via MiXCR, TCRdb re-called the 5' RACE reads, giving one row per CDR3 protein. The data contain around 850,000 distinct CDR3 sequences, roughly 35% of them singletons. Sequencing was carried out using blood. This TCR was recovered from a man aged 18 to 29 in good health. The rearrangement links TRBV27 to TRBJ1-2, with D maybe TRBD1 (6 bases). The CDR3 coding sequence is TGTGCCAGCAGTTGGTCGGGGGGGGCGGATAACTATGGCTACACCTTC. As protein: CASSWSGGADNYGYTF.